A single sample gave rise to the 5 T cell receptor beta chains below, sequenced in a study of PD-1 blockade in classical Hodgkin lymphoma. The time point denotes: cycle 4 day 1 (C4D1), after about 6 weeks of nivolumab. Relapse after autologous stem cell transplantation occurred in every patient, and brentuximab vedotin exposure varied. Some clones are missing from TCRdb's copy, which holds only in-frame ones; the method was immunoSEQ multiplex PCR. This sample has about 16,000 clones; approximately 83% occur once, and the top ten carry roughly 14%. The specimen was peripheral blood mononuclear cells (PBMCs), collected before the fourth cycle of nivolumab. These receptors came from a human donor with classical Hodgkin lymphoma.

This clone has just one count. CDR3 residues: CASSAGGTSGELFF. The CDR3 region has the DNA TGCGCCAGCAGCGCTGGAGGGACGTCCGGGGAGCTGTTTTTT. The chain employs TRBV5-1 and TRBJ2-2; D is perhaps TRBD2 (6 bases). V lost 4 bases to trimming and J lost 6 bases, with 13 bases between them. CDR3 length: 14 residues. Germline lookup yields CDR1 SGHRS and CDR2 YFSETQ.

This clone was detected only a few times. The V gene is TRBV21-1, the J gene TRBJ2-7; the table's D call, TRBD1, was not checked against the DNA. TRBV21-1 is noted as a pseudogene. This CDR3 is built from 15 residues. CDR3: CASSPHDRPRDEQYF. CDR3 DNA sequence: TGTGCCAGCAGCCCTCACGACAGGCCTAGGGACGAGCAGTACTTC.

J is TRBJ1-1 and V is TRBV5-1; perhaps TRBD1 as D (5 bases). Trimming removed 0 bases at V and 4 bases at J, with 10 bases between. CDR3 length: 14 amino acids. Germline loops: CDR1 SGHRS, CDR2 YFSETQ. CDR3 sequence reads: CASSLVGDLTEAFF. The DNA for the CDR3 is TGCGCCAGCAGCTTGGTGGGGGACCTCACTGAAGCTTTCTTT.

CDR3 DNA sequence: TGTGCCAGCAGCCCTCAGGGCCCCTACGAGCAGTACTTC. This sequence encodes CASSPQGPYEQYF. The V call is TRBV11-2, the J call TRBJ2-7, with a possible D match to TRBD1 (5 bases). Germline V gene lookup returns CDR1 SGHAT and CDR2 FQNNGV. Trimming pared 5 bases from V and 2 bases from J, leaving 10 bases between. This CDR3 has 13 amino acids.

V and J are TRBV19 and TRBJ2-3; 8 bases map to TRBD2. Germline values: CDR1 LNHDA, CDR2 SQIVND (reference sequence). V was pared by 6 bases and J by 4 bases, with 12 bases of the junction left unmatched. This CDR3 has 16 amino acids. CDR3 residues: CASSHAGTRKADTQYF. In nucleotides, the CDR3 is TGTGCCAGTAGCCATGCCGGGACTAGAAAGGCAGATACGCAGTATTTT.